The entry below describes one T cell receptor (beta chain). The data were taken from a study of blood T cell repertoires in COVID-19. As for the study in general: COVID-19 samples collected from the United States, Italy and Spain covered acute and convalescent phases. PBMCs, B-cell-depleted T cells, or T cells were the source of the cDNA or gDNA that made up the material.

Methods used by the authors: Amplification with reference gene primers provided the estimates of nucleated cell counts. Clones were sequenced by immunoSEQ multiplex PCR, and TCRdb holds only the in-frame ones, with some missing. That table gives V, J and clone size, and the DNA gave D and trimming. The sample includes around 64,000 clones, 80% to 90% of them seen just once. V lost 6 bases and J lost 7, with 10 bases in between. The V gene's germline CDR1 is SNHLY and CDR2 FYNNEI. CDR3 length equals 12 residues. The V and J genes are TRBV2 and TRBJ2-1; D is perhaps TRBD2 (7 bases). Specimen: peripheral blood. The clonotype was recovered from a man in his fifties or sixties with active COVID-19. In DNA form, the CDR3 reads TGTGCCAGCAGGAGGGGGGGGAATGAGCAGTTCTTC. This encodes CASRRGGNEQFF.